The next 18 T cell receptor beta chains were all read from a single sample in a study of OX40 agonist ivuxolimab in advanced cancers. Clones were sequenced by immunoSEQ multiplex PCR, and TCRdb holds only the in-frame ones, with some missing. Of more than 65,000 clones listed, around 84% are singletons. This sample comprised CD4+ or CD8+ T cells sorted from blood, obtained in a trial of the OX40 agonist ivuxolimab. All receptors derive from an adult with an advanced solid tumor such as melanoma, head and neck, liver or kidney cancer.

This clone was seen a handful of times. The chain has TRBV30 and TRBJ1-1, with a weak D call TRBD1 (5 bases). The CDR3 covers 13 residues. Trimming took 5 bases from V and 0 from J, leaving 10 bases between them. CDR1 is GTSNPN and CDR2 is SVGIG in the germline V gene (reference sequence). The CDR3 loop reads CAWRRVMNTEAFF. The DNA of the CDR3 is TGTGCCTGGCGCAGGGTGATGAACACTGAAGCTTTCTTT.

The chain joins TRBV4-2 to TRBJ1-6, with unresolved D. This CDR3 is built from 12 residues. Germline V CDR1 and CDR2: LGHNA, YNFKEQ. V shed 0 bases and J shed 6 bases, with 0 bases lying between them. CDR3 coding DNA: TGTGCCAGCAGCCAAGATAATTCACCCCTCCACTTT. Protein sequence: CASSQDNSPLHF.

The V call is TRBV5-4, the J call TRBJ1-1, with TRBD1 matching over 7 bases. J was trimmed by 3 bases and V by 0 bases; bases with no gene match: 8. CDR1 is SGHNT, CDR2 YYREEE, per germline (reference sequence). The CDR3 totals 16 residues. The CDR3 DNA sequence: TGTGCCAGCAGCTTGGGACCACCAGACAGGGACACTGAAGCTTTCTTT. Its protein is CASSLGPPDRDTEAFF.

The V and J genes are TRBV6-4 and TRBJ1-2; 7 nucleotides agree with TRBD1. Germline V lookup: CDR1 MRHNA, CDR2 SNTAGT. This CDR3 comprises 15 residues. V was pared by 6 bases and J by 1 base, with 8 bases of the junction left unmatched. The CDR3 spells CASRKGAGDNYGYTF. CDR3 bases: TGTGCCAGCAGAAAGGGGGCAGGCGATAACTATGGCTACACCTTC.

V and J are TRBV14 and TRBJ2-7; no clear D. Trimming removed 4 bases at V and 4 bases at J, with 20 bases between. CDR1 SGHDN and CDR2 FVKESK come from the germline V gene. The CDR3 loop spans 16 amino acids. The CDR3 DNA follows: TGTGCCAGCAGCCTTCTCTCCAGATTCGAGCCTTACGAGCAGTACTTC. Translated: CASSLLSRFEPYEQYF.

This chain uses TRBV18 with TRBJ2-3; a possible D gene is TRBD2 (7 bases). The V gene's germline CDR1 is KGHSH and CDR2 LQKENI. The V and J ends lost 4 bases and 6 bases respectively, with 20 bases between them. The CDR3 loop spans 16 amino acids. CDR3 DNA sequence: TGTGCCAGCTCACAACCAGGTGAGGGGGGGCCGGATACGCAGTATTTT. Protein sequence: CASSQPGEGGPDTQYF. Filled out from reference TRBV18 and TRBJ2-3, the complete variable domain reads NAGVMQNPRHLVRRRGQEARLRCSPMKGHSHVYWYRQLPEEGLKFMVYLQKENIIDESGMPKERFSAEFPKEGPSILRIQQVVRGDSAAYFCASSQPGEGGPDTQYFGPGTRLTVL.

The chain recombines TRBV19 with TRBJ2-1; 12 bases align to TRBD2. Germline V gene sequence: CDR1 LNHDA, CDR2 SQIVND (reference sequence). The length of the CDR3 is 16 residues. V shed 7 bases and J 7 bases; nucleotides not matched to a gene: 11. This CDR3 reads CASTRQTGTSGNEQFF. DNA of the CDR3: TGTGCCAGTACTCGCCAGACCGGGACTAGCGGGAATGAGCAGTTCTTC.

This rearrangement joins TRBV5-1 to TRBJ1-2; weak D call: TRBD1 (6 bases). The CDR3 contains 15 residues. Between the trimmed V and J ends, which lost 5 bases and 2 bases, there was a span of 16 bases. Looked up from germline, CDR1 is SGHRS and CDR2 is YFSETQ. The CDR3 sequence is CASRVGGGQNYGYTF. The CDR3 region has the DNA TGCGCCAGCAGGGTTGGCGGGGGGCAAAACTATGGCTACACCTTC.

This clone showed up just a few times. The CDR3 DNA sequence: TGCGCCAGCAACAGCGGCGGGCCGGTCGGGGAGCTGTTTTTT. The encoded protein is CASNSGGPVGELFF. The rearrangement links TRBV4-3 to TRBJ2-2, with D possibly matching TRBD2 (5 bases). Germline assignment: CDR1 LGHNA and CDR2 YSLEER. The CDR3 has 14 amino acids. With 7 bases removed from V and 7 bases from J, the gap between germline ends came to 16 bases.

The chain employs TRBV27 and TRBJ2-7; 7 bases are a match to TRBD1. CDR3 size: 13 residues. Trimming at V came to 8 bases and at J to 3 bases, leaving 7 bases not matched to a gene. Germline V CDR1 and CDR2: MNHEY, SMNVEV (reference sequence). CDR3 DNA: TGTGCCAGCCGACAGGGTAAGGGCTACGAGCAGTACTTC. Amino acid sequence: CASRQGKGYEQYF.

Here the CDR3 DNA reads TGTGCCAGCAGCCTGACGCTGGGCGGGACGAATCCCCTGCAGTTCTTC. It specifies CASSLTLGGTNPLQFF. V gene TRBV11-2 combines with J gene TRBJ2-1, with D perhaps TRBD2 (6 bases). Between the trimmed V and J ends, which lost 5 bases and 12 bases, there was a span of 26 bases. The CDR3 is made up of 16 amino acids. The germline V gene encodes CDR1 SGHAT and CDR2 FQNNGV.

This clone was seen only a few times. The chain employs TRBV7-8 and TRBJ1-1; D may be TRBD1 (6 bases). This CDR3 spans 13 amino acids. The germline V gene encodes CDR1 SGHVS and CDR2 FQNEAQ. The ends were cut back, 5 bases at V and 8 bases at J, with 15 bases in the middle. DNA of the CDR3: TGTGCCAGCAGCCAGAGCCCGGACAGAGAAGCTTTCTTT. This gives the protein CASSQSPDREAFF.

The DNA of the CDR3 is TGTGCCACCAGCAGAGATCGACTAGCGGGGGTCTCCGAGCAGTACTTC. It translates to CATSRDRLAGVSEQYF. The chain couples TRBV15 to TRBJ2-7, with TRBD2 matching 12 bases. V was clipped by 0 bases and J by 6 bases; unmatched bases: 6. The germline V gene has CDR1 LNHNV and CDR2 YYDKDF (reference sequence). This CDR3 has 16 amino acids.

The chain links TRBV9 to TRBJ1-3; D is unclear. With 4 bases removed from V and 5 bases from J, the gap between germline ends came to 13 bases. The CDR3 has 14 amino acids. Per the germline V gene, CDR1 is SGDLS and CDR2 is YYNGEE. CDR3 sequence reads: CASSPRAERNTIYF. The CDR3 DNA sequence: TGTGCCAGCAGCCCTCGGGCAGAACGAAACACCATATATTTT.

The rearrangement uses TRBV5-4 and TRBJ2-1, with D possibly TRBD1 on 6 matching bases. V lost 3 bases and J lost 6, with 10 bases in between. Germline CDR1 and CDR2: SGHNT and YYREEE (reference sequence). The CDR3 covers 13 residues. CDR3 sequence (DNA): TGTGCCAGCAGCTCAACAGGGCTCAATGAGCAGTTCTTC. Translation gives CASSSTGLNEQFF.

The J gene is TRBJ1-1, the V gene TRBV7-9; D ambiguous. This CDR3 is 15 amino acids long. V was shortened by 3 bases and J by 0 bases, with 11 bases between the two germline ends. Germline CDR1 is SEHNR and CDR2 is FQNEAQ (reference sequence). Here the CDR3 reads CASSLQRVLNTEAFF. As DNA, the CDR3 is TGTGCCAGCAGCTTGCAGCGAGTCTTGAACACTGAAGCTTTCTTT.

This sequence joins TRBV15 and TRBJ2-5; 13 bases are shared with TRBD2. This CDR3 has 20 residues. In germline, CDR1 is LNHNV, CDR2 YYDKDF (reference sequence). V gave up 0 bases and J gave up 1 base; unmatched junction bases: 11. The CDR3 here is CATSREGWTSGRETQETQYF. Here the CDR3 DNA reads TGTGCCACCAGCAGAGAGGGATGGACTAGCGGGAGAGAGACCCAAGAGACCCAGTACTTC.

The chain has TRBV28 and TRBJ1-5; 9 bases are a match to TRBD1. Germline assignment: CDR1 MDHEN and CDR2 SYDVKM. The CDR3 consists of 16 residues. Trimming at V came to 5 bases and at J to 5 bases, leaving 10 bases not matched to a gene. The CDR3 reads CASSPLDRGNDQPQHF. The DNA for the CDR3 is TGTGCCAGCAGTCCCCTGGACAGGGGTAACGATCAGCCCCAGCATTTT.